A selection of T cell receptor beta chains follows, all from one sample in a study of cytomegalovirus exposure and HLA in healthy donors. The table came from immunoSEQ multiplex PCR; TCRdb's copy has only in-frame clones and leaves some out. The table lists over 150,000 clones, about 83% of them singletons, with over 0.8% in the top ten. The sequencing input was PBMCs. The source is a woman in her thirties in good health and CMV-seronegative. Each CDR3 is given with its conserved first and last residue. A D gene is named only where the DNA matches it firmly. Only some rows state a clone size, as once, few, many or a class for expanded clones.

cdr3_nt cdr3_aa clone_size d_call j_call v_call
TGTGCCAGCAGCGTACTAGCGGGAGAGGGGAATGAGCAGTTCTTC CASSVLAGEGNEQFF . TRBD2 TRBJ2-1 TRBV6-1
TGTGCCAGCTCGATACTAGCGGGAGGGTCAAATACGCAGTATTTT CASSILAGGSNTQYF . TRBD2 TRBJ2-3 TRBV19
TGTGCCAGTAGTATGCGGCAGAACACCGGGGAGCTGTTTTTT CASSMRQNTGELFF . . TRBJ2-2 TRBV19
TGTGCCAGTAGTACAGGAGGGACCTATGGCTACACCTTC CASSTGGTYGYTF . . TRBJ1-2 TRBV19
TGTGCCAGCAGTGGCGGGGGGCGATACTCCGAGCAGTACTTC CASSGGGRYSEQYF . TRBD2 TRBJ2-7 TRBV2
TGCGCCAGCAGCTTTGGGGACAGCTCCTACGAGCAGTACTTC CASSFGDSSYEQYF . TRBD1 TRBJ2-7 TRBV5-1
TGTGCCAGCAGCCAGGGACAGGGAGTCCACGAGCAGTACTTC CASSQGQGVHEQYF . TRBD1 TRBJ2-7 TRBV7-9
TGTGCCAGCAGTGAGCCGGGGTCCACTGAAGCTTTCTTT CASSEPGSTEAFF few . TRBJ1-1 TRBV25-1
TGTGCCAGCAGACCCTGGACAGGGGATGAAAAACTGTTTTTT CASRPWTGDEKLFF . TRBD1 TRBJ1-4 TRBV6-5
TGCGCCAGCAGCTTGGATTGGGGACAGGGTGACACCATATATTTT CASSLDWGQGDTIYF few TRBD1 TRBJ1-3 TRBV5-1
TGTGCCAGCAGTGAAAATCCGGGTTCTAACTATGGCTACACCTTC CASSENPGSNYGYTF . . TRBJ1-2 TRBV2
TGTGCCAGCAGCGGAGCATGGGGGGATGAGCAGTTCTTC CASSGAWGDEQFF . . TRBJ2-1 TRBV9
TGTGCCAGCAGCTTGAGAGGAGCTAACTATGGCTACACCTTC CASSLRGANYGYTF . . TRBJ1-2 TRBV5-4
TGTGCCAGCTTTTGGACAGCTAACACCGGGGAGCTGTTTTTT CASFWTANTGELFF . . TRBJ2-2 TRBV18
TGCAGCGTTCCCCCCCTCGGGGGCCAAGAGACCCAGTACTTC CSVPPLGGQETQYF . . TRBJ2-5 TRBV29-1
TGTGCCAGCAGCTTAGCACAGGGGATCAGTTCACCCCTCCACTTT CASSLAQGISSPLHF . TRBD1 TRBJ1-6 TRBV7-2
TGTGCCAGCTCACTTTTGTCCCCCCTCTACGAGCAGTACTTC CASSLLSPLYEQYF . . TRBJ2-7 TRBV18
TGTGCCAGTAGTATAAGTGGAGGAGCCTACGAGCAGTACTTC CASSISGGAYEQYF . . TRBJ2-7 TRBV19
TGTGCCAGCAGCGCAGAACCAAGCGGGGGACCCCTGGGCACAGATACGCAGTATTTT CASSAEPSGGPLGTDTQYF once TRBD2 TRBJ2-3 TRBV9
TGTGCCAGCAGTGACAGGACAGGGACTGAAGCTTTCTTT CASSDRTGTEAFF . TRBD1 TRBJ1-1 TRBV6-4
TGCGCCAGTACCTATGGCTCGCGGGCAGATACGCAGTATTTT CASTYGSRADTQYF . . TRBJ2-3 TRBV5-1
TGTGCCAGCAGACCCTCAGCGGGAGGCTTTGAGCAGTTCTTC CASRPSAGGFEQFF once TRBD2 TRBJ2-1 TRBV27
TGTGCCAGCAGATCCGGCAACCTCAGGGGTGGGACTGAAGCTTTCTTT CASRSGNLRGGTEAFF . . TRBJ1-1 TRBV5-6
TGTGCCAGCAGTTTAACCGACAGGGTCGCTTCGCAGTTCTTC CASSLTDRVASQFF . TRBD1 TRBJ2-1 TRBV27
TGCGCCAGCAGGTACGGGGGGGCCACAGATACGCAGTATTTT CASRYGGATDTQYF once TRBD2 TRBJ2-3 TRBV5-1
TGTGCCAGCAGAGGGACAGGGGGCCCCCCGTTGTACTTC CASRGTGGPPLYF . TRBD1 TRBJ2-4 TRBV6-6
TGTGCCAGCAGGGTGGACTCCCCGAGGATCGGGGAGCTGTTTTTT CASRVDSPRIGELFF . . TRBJ2-2 TRBV6-1
TGTGCCAGTAGCGCCCGAAGTAGCGGCACCTACGAGCAGTACTTC CASSARSSGTYEQYF . . TRBJ2-7 TRBV19
TGTGCCACCAGCAGAGACCCAGGGGGTTACAATGAGCAGTTCTTC CATSRDPGGYNEQFF . TRBD1 TRBJ2-1 TRBV15
TGTGCCAGCAGGGCGACAGGGGGCGCAGATACGCAGTATTTT CASRATGGADTQYF . TRBD1 TRBJ2-3 TRBV6-5
TGCGCCAGCAGCTTGGGGTGGCCGCCCAGCGGAACAAGCTCCTACGAGCAGTACTTC CASSLGWPPSGTSSYEQYF . . TRBJ2-7 TRBV5-1
TGCGCCAGCAGCTTGGACGCTAACTACGAGCAGTACTTC CASSLDANYEQYF . . TRBJ2-7 TRBV5-1
TGCGCCAGCAGCCAAGTTGGGCTAAACACCGGGGAGCTGTTTTTT CASSQVGLNTGELFF . . TRBJ2-2 TRBV4-1
TGTGCCAGTAGTCTACCGGGACAGGGGCAGGGCGAGCAGTACTTC CASSLPGQGQGEQYF . TRBD1 TRBJ2-7 TRBV19
TGTGCCAGCAGTGAGGGGGGTAGCGACTATGGCTACACCTTC CASSEGGSDYGYTF . . TRBJ1-2 TRBV2
TGTGCCTGGAGTGTACGAGGAGCCAAAAACATTCAGTACTTC CAWSVRGAKNIQYF . . TRBJ2-4 TRBV30
TGTGCCAGCAGCTTAGTGTCGAGCGGAAGTTACACAGATACGCAGTATTTT CASSLVSSGSYTDTQYF . . TRBJ2-3 TRBV7-9
TGCGCCAGCAGCCAAGTGCGAGGTCGTAATTCACCCCTCCACTTT CASSQVRGRNSPLHF . . TRBJ1-6 TRBV4-3
TGTGCCAGCAGCCTATCCGACACTGAAGCTTTCTTT CASSLSDTEAFF few . TRBJ1-1 TRBV7-9
TGCGCCAGCAGCTTAGACAGCTTGGGGAATGAGCAGTTCTTC CASSLDSLGNEQFF . . TRBJ2-1 TRBV5-1
TGTGCCACCAGCAGAGACCGTCTCGAGGGGCAGTTCTTC CATSRDRLEGQFF . . TRBJ2-1 TRBV15
TGTGCCAGCAGTGAAGCGCTTGCGACAGCCACCAATGAAAAACTGTTTTTT CASSEALATATNEKLFF . . TRBJ1-4 TRBV2
TGTGCCAGCAGCCAAGAGAGACTAGCGGGGGGCACAGATACGCAGTATTTT CASSQERLAGGTDTQYF . TRBD2 TRBJ2-3 TRBV4-2
TGTGCCAGCCTTAGGGGGGGTGAACAGCCCCAGCATTTT CASLRGGEQPQHF . . TRBJ1-5 TRBV6-1
TGTGCCACCAGCAGAGACGGGCAAGAGACCCAGTACTTC CATSRDGQETQYF . . TRBJ2-5 TRBV15
TGTGCCAGCAGCCGCTCCCCAGGGCGGGAAATCTTC CASSRSPGREIF . . TRBJ2-1 TRBV5-4
TGTGCCTGGACGGACAGGGGCAACTATGGCTACACCTTC CAWTDRGNYGYTF . TRBD1 TRBJ1-2 TRBV30
TGCAGCGTCACCGGGACACATTTCAAGCAGTTCTTC CSVTGTHFKQFF once . TRBJ2-1 TRBV29-1
TGTGCCAGCAGTGGAGGTCAGGGGACTGGCTACACCTTC CASSGGQGTGYTF . . TRBJ1-2 TRBV2
TGTGCCAGCAGTGAAGCCTTCCGGACAGGGAAGGACGAGCAGTACTTC CASSEAFRTGKDEQYF . TRBD1 TRBJ2-7 TRBV2
TGTGCCAGCAGCGAAACTGGACAAAGTTTCTACGAGCAGTACTTC CASSETGQSFYEQYF . . TRBJ2-7 TRBV6-5
TGTGCCAGCAGCGTAGATGGGACTAGTGAGCAGTTCTTC CASSVDGTSEQFF . TRBD2 TRBJ2-1 TRBV9
TGTGCCAGTAGTACCTTCGGTAGCAATCAGCCCCAGCATTTT CASSTFGSNQPQHF few . TRBJ1-5 TRBV19
TGTGCCAGCAGGTATCAAGAGACCCAGTACTTC CASRYQETQYF few . TRBJ2-5 TRBV28
TGTGCCAGTAGTATTGGCGGGAGTGGAACAGATACGCAGTATTTT CASSIGGSGTDTQYF . TRBD2 TRBJ2-3 TRBV19